These 9 T cell receptor beta chains originate from one sample sequenced in a study of CD8 T cells in Susac syndrome. Reverse transcription of roughly 0.45 to 1 ug RNA used random hexamers. One entry per CDR3 protein results from TCRdb running MiXCR on the immunoSEQ multiplex PCR reads. The data contain 120,000 or so distinct CDR3 sequences, 96% of them singletons. Sequenced: CD4+ T cells from PBMCs. The receptors originated from a human donor with Susac syndrome.

This chain connects TRBV3-1 to TRBJ2-5, with D unresolved. The CDR3 is 14 amino acids. Germline V lookup: CDR1 LGHDT, CDR2 YNNKEL (reference sequence). The V gene lost 0 bases and the J gene lost 1 base, with 6 bases spanning the gap. CDR3 residues: CASSQDRPQETQYF. The CDR3 bases are TGTGCCAGCAGCCAAGATCGGCCCCAAGAGACCCAGTACTTC.

The V call is TRBV7-9, the J call TRBJ1-1, with D unclear. The germline V and J ends were trimmed by 5 bases and 4 bases, with 17 bases remaining between them. The CDR3 is 15 amino acids. CDR1 is SEHNR and CDR2 is FQNEAQ in the germline V gene (reference sequence). This chain's CDR3 is CASSPRPEGGTEAFF. The DNA for the CDR3 is TGTGCCAGCAGCCCTCGCCCTGAGGGTGGCACTGAAGCTTTCTTT.

The chain has TRBV7-9 and TRBJ2-3; D may be TRBD1 or TRBD2 (5 bases each). CDR1 and CDR2 from the germline V gene are SEHNR and FQNEAQ (reference sequence). V was shortened by 5 bases and J by 6 bases, with 15 bases between the two germline ends. This CDR3 spans 14 amino acids. The CDR3 sequence is CASSGTHLGDTQYF. The CDR3 bases are TGTGCCAGCAGCGGGACCCATTTGGGGGATACGCAGTATTTT.

The chain carries TRBV4-2 and TRBJ2-3, with unresolved D. The CDR3 loop spans 11 amino acids. Germline V gene lookup returns CDR1 LGHNA and CDR2 YNFKEQ. The V gene lost 5 bases and the J gene lost 3 bases, with 3 bases spanning the gap. Written as DNA, the CDR3 is TGTGCCAGCAGCGTTACAGATACGCAGTATTTT. Its protein is CASSVTDTQYF.

The gene calls are TRBV9 and TRBJ2-3; TRBD1 might be the D (8 bases). CDR1 is SGDLS, CDR2 YYNGEE, per germline. This CDR3 is built from 16 residues. V was cut by 0 bases and J by 4 bases, with 15 bases left in between. Here the CDR3 reads CASSVATGGRADTQYF. The CDR3 DNA sequence: TGTGCCAGCAGCGTAGCTACAGGGGGGAGGGCAGATACGCAGTATTTT.

The chain links TRBV29-1 to TRBJ2-7, with TRBD1 matching 7 bases. CDR1 is SQVTM, CDR2 ANQGSEA, per germline. The V segment lost 5 bases and the J segment 6 bases; nucleotides outside the gene matches: 1. The CDR3 spans 10 residues. DNA of the CDR3: TGCAGCGTTTCAGGGGGCGAGCAGTACTTC. Its translation is CSVSGGEQYF.

The chain employs TRBV6-5 and TRBJ2-3, with TRBD2 matching over 7 bases. The germline CDR1 and CDR2 sequences are MNHEY and SVGAGI. V lost 5 bases, J lost 8 bases, and 4 bases stayed unmatched. The CDR3 is 12 amino acids. This CDR3 is CASSNLAGTQYF. DNA for the CDR3: TGTGCCAGCAGTAACTTAGCGGGTACGCAGTATTTT.

The rearrangement uses TRBV28 and TRBJ2-1; TRBD2 matches 12 bases. This CDR3 comprises 13 residues. The V gene end was trimmed by 11 bases and the J gene end by 6 bases; junction bases not matched to a gene: 5. Germline V CDR1 and CDR2: MDHEN, SYDVKM. The CDR3 bases are TGTGCCGGTCAGACTAGCGGGAGCAATGAGCAGTTCTTC. It is translated as CAGQTSGSNEQFF.

The chain has TRBV30 and TRBJ1-5; tentative D call: TRBD1 (5 bases). CDR3 length: 14 residues. V was trimmed by 2 bases and J by 5 bases, leaving 13 bases between them. Looked up from germline, CDR1 is GTSNPN and CDR2 is SVGIG (reference sequence). The CDR3 loop reads CAWSSRGGDQPQHF. CDR3 sequence (DNA): TGTGCCTGGAGTTCCCGGGGAGGGGATCAGCCCCAGCATTTT.